Listed below are T cell receptor beta chains from one sample, sequenced in a study of blood T cell repertoires in COVID-19. TCRdb's copy holds only in-frame clones and misses some; the assay was immunoSEQ multiplex PCR. The sample includes approximately 190,000 clones, about 85% seen only once; the top ten take about a fifth. The sample comprised peripheral blood. The receptors were sampled from a man between 60 and 75 years old with active or convalescent COVID-19. Both conserved end residues are part of each CDR3.

v_call	j_call	cdr3_aa
TRBV19	TRBJ2-7	CASSIQGASYEQYF
TRBV9	TRBJ1-4	CASSDRSATNEKLFF
TRBV5-1	TRBJ2-6	CASSELSGTGSGANVLTF
TRBV3-1/TRBV3-2	TRBJ2-3	CAVGGAATDTQYF
TRBV19	TRBJ2-3	CASRGTSRGTQYF
TRBV9	TRBJ1-4	CASSVRGANEKLFF
TRBV28	TRBJ1-1	CASRVGQGEAFF
TRBV3-1/TRBV3-2	TRBJ1-1	CASSHSTHLNTEAFF
TRBV19	TRBJ2-3	CASSLTGSFPDTQYF
TRBV7-9	TRBJ1-3	CASSSVSSGNTIYF
TRBV2	TRBJ2-5	CASSADRGSKKTQYF
TRBV4-1	TRBJ2-1	CASSQHAGGGNEQFF
TRBV18	TRBJ2-3	CASSPPSSVTQYF
TRBV6-5	TRBJ1-6	CASSYASDSNSPLHF
TRBV13	TRBJ2-7	CASSSMGAKYEQYF
TRBV3-1/TRBV3-2	TRBJ1-5	CASSQGHGQNQPQHF
TRBV12-5	TRBJ1-1	CASGFQGGTEAFF
TRBV5-1	TRBJ2-5	CASSFGLLQETQYF
TRBV2	TRBJ1-2	CASIQGAHYGYTF
TRBV7-9	TRBJ1-2	CASSRTGGDGYTF
TRBV6-5	TRBJ1-6	CASRRDRANSPLHF
TRBV12-5	TRBJ1-3	CASGYSSGNTIYF
TRBV9	TRBJ2-3	CASSSLPGGSTDTQYF
TRBV9	TRBJ1-2	CASSVAGAGYTF
TRBV6-2/TRBV6-3	TRBJ1-1	CASSYMGRNTEAFF
TRBV4-2	TRBJ1-4	CASSRDTGQEKLFF
TRBV10-3	TRBJ1-1	CATIKQGDTEAFF
TRBV6-5	TRBJ1-1	CASRQPSMTEAFF
TRBV4-1	TRBJ1-2	CASSQNAGVNYGYTF
TRBV2	TRBJ2-5	CASSRDFARAQYF
TRBV6-5	TRBJ1-1	CASSPDGEGTEAFF
TRBV27	TRBJ2-1	CASSLLRAGGVNNEQFF
TRBV5-1	TRBJ2-7	CASALDPSSYEQYF
TRBV6-5	TRBJ2-2	CASSSSLGTGELFF
TRBV11-2	TRBJ2-7	CASSRVAVSSYEQYF
TRBV2	TRBJ1-5	CASRTGGRQPQHF
TRBV19	TRBJ2-1	CASTQGLAGFNEQFF
TRBV5-6	TRBJ1-1	CASSLLGQGNTEAFF
TRBV9	TRBJ2-3	CASSSGTGSTDTQYF
TRBV19	TRBJ2-3	CASSAKRSLSTDTQYF